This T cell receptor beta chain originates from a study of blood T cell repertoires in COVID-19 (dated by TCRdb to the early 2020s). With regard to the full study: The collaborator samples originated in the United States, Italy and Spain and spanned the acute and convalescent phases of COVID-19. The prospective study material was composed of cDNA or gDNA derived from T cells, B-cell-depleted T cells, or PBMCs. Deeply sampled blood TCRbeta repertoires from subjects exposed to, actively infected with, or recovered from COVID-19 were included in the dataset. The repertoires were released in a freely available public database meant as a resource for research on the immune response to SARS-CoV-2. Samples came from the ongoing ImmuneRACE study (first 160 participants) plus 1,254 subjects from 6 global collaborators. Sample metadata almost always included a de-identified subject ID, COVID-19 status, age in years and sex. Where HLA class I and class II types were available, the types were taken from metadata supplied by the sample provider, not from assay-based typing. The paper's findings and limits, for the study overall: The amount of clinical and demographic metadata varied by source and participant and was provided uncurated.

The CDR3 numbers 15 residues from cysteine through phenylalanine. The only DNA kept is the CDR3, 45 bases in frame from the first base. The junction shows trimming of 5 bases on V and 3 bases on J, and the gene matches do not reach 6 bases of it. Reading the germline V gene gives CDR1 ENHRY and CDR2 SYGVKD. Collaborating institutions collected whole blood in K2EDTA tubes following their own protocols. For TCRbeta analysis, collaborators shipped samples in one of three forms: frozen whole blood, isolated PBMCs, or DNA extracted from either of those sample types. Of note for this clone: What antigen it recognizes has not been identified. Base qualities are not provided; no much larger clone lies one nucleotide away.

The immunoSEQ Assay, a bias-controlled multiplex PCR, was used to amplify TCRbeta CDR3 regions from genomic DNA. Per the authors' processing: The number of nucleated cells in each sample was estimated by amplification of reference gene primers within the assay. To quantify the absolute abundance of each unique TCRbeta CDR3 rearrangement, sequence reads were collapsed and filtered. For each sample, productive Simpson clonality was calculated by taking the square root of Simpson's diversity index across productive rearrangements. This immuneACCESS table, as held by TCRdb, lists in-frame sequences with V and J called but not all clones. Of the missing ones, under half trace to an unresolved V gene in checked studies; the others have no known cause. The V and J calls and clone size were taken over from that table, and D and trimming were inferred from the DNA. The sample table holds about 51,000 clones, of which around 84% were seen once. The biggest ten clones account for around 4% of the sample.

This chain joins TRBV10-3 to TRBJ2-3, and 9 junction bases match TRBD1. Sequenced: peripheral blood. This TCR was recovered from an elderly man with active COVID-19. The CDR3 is CAISPGQGRTDTQYF. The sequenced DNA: TGTGCCATCAGTCCGGGACAGGGTCGAACAGATACGCAGTATTTT.